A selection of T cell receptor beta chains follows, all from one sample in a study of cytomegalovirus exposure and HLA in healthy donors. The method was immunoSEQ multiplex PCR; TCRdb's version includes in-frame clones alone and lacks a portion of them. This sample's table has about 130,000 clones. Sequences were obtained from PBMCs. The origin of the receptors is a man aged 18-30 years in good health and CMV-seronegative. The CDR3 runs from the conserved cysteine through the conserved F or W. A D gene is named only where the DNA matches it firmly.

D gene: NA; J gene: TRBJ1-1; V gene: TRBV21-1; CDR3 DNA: TGTGCCAGCAGCACCCGTCCGGGACAGGCGAACACTGAAGCTTTCTTT; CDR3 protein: CASSTRPGQANTEAFF
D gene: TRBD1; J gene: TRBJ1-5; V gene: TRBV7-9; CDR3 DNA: TGTGCCAGCAGCTTCGGGACAGGTGATCAGCCCCAGCATTTT; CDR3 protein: CASSFGTGDQPQHF
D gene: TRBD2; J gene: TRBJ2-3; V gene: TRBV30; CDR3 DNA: TGTGCCTATTCGACTAGCGGGGTAGTCTGGGATACGCAGTATTTT; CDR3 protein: CAYSTSGVVWDTQYF
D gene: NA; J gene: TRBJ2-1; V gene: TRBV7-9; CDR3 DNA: TGTGCCAGCAGCTTAGCGTTCAGGGGCAATGAGCAGTTCTTC; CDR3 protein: CASSLAFRGNEQFF
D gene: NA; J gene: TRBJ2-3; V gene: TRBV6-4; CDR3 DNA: TGTGCCAGCAGCCGGACTTCCATGACGGATACGCAGTATTTT; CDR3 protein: CASSRTSMTDTQYF
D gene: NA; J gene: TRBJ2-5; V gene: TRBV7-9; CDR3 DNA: TGTGCCAGCAGCTTGGGGGGAGTCCCGCAGTACTTC; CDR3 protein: CASSLGGVPQYF
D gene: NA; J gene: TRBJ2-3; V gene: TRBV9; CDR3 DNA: TGTGCCAGCAGCCCCGGTTTAACAGATACGCAGTATTTT; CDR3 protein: CASSPGLTDTQYF
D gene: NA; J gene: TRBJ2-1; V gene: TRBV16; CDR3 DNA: TGTGCCAGCAGCCAATCTCCCAGTGACAATGAGCAGTTCTTC; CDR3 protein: CASSQSPSDNEQFF
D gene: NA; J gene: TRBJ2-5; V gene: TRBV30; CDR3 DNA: TGTGCCTGGAGCGTTCTAATCCGGGAGACCCAGTACTTC; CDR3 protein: CAWSVLIRETQYF
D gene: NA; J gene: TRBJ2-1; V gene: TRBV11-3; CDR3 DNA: TGTGCCAGCAGCATACGACAGGACCTCCTATACAATGAGCAGTTCTTC; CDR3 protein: CASSIRQDLLYNEQFF
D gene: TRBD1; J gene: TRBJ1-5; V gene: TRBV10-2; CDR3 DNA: TGCGCCAGCACGGACAGGGGAGGTCAGCCCCAGCATTTT; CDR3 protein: CASTDRGGQPQHF
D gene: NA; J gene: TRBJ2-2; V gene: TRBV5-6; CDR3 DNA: TGTGCCAGCAGCACACTAGGGAACACCGGGGAGCTGTTTTTT; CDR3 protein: CASSTLGNTGELFF
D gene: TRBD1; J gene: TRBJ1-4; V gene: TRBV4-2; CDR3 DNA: TGTGCCAGCAGCCATGTCGGGGGACAGGTTAATGAAAAACTGTTTTTT; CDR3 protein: CASSHVGGQVNEKLFF
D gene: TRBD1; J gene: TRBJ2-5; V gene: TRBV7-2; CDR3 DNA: TGTGCCAGCAGCCCGCCAGGGGGCTTGGGGACCCAGTACTTC; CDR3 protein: CASSPPGGLGTQYF
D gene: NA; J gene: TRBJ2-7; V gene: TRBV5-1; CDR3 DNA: TGCGCCAGCAGCCCACTGGGGGGATTTCGGGAAGAGCAGTACTTC; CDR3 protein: CASSPLGGFREEQYF
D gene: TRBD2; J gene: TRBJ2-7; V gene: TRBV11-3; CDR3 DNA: TGTGCCAGCAGCTCTCGGGAGGATGAGTCCTACGAGCAGTACTTC; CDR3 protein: CASSSREDESYEQYF
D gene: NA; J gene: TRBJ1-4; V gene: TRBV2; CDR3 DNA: TGTGCCTTTCAGGACAGTCTTAATGAAAAACTGTTTTTT; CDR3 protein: CAFQDSLNEKLFF
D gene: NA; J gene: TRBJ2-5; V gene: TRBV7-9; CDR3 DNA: TGTGCCAGCAGCTTAGCGGTAGGGGGCCAAGAGACCCAGTACTTC; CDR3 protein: CASSLAVGGQETQYF
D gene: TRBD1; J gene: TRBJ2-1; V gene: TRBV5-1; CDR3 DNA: TGCGCCAGCAGCTCACAGGGGGCGTACAATGAGCAGTTCTTC; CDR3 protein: CASSSQGAYNEQFF
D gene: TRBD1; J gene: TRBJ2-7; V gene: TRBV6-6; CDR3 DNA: TGTGCCAGCAGCCTCGACCCGGGACAGGGAAGGTACGAGCAGTACTTC; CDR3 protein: CASSLDPGQGRYEQYF
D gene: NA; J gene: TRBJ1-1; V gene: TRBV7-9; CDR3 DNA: TGTGCCAGCAGCTCATGGTCTGGCCGGGACACTGAAGCTTTCTTT; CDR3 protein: CASSSWSGRDTEAFF
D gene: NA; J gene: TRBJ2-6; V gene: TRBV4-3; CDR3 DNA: TGCGCCAGCAGCCGCGCGGCCCGGGACACCAACTCTGGGGCCAACGTCCTGACTTTC; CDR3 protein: CASSRAARDTNSGANVLTF
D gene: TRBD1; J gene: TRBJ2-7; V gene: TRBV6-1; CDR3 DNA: TGTGCCAGCTCATCGGACAGGGACTACGAGCAGTACTTC; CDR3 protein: CASSSDRDYEQYF
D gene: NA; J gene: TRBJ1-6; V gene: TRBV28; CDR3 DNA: TGTGCCAGCAGTTTCAGGGGAAATAATTCACCCCTCCACTTT; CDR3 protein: CASSFRGNNSPLHF
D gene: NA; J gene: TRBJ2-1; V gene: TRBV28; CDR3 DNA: TGTGCCAGCAGTTTACATCCCAGGGGAAGTAACAATGAGCAGTTCTTC; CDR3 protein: CASSLHPRGSNNEQFF
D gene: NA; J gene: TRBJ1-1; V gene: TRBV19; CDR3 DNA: TGTGCCAGTAGTGACAGGATTGAAGCTTTCTTT; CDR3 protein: CASSDRIEAFF
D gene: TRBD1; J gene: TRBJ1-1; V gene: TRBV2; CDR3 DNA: TGTGCCACCTCGTACAGGGGGCACACTGAAGCTTTCTTT; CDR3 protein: CATSYRGHTEAFF
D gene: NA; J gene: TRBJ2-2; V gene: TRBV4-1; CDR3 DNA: TGCGCCAGCAGCCGGCAGGGGTTCACCGGGGAGCTGTTTTTT; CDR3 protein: CASSRQGFTGELFF
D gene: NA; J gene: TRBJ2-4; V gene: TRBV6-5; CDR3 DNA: TGTGCCGTAGGGCGCGGGAACATTCAGTACTTC; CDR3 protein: CAVGRGNIQYF
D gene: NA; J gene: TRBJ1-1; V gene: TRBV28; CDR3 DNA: TGTGCCAGCAGCTTAGACTTAAACACTGAAGCTTTCTTT; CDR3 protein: CASSLDLNTEAFF